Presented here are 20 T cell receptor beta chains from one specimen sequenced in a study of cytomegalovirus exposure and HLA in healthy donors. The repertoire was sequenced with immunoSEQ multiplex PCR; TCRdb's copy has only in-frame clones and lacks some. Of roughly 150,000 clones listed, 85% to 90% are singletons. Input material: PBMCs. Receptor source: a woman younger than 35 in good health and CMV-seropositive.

In DNA, the CDR3 is TGTGCCAGCAGCGTCACTAGCGGAACCTACGAGCAGTACTTC. Translated, it gives CASSVTSGTYEQYF. The chain joins TRBV9 to TRBJ2-7; 8 bases line up with TRBD2. The CDR3 length is 14 residues. CDR1 is SGDLS, CDR2 YYNGEE, per germline. V shed 2 bases, J shed 2 bases, and the junction held 3 bases outside the gene matches.

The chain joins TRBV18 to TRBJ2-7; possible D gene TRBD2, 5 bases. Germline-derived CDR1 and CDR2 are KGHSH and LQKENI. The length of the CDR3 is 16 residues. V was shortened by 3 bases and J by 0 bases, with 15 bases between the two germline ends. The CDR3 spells CASSPSGGTTSYEQYF. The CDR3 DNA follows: TGTGCCAGCTCACCCTCTGGAGGCACGACCTCCTACGAGCAGTACTTC.

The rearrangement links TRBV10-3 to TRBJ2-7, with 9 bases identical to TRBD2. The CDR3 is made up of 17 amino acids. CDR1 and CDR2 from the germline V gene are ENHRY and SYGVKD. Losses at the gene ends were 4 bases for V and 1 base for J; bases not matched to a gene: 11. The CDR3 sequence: CAISVGREGLRSYEQYF. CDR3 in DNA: TGTGCCATCAGTGTAGGGCGGGAGGGCCTGAGGTCCTACGAGCAGTACTTC.

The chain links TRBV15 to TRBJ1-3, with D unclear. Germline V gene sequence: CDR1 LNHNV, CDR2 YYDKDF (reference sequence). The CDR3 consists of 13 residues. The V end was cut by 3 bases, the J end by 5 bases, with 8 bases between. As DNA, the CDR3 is TGTGCCACCAGCAGTGAGGTCAGAAACACCATATATTTT. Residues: CATSSEVRNTIYF.

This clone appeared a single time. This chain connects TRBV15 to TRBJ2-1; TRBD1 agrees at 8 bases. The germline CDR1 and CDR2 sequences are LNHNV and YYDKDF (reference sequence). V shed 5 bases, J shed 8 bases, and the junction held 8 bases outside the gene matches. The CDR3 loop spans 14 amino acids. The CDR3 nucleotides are TGTGCCACCAGCGAAGGACAGGGTTTAGATGAGCAGTTCTTC. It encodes CATSEGQGLDEQFF.

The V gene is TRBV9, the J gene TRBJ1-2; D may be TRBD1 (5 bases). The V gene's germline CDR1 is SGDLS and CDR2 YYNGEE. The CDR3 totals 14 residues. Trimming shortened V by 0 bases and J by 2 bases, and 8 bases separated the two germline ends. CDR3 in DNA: TGTGCCAGCAGCGTAGGAAGGGGAAACTATGGCTACACCTTC. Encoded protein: CASSVGRGNYGYTF.

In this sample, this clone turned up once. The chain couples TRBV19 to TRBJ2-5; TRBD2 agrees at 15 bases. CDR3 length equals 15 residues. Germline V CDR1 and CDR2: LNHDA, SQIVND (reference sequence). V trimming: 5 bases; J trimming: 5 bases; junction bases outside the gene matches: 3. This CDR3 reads CASSVGTSGGETQYF. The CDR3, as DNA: TGTGCCAGTAGTGTCGGGACTAGCGGGGGGGAGACCCAGTACTTC.

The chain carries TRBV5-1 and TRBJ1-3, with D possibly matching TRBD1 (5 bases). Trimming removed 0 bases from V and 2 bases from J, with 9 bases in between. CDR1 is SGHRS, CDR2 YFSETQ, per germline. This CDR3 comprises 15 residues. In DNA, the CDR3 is TGCGCCAGCAGCTTGGAGGGGCAGCCTGGAAACACCATATATTTT. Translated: CASSLEGQPGNTIYF.

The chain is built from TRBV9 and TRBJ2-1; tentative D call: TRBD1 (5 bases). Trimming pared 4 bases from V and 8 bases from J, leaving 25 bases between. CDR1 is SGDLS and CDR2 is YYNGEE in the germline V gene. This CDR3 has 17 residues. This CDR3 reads CASSPTGGASPPYEQFF. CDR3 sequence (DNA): TGTGCCAGCAGCCCGACGGGTGGGGCGTCCCCCCCTTATGAGCAGTTCTTC.

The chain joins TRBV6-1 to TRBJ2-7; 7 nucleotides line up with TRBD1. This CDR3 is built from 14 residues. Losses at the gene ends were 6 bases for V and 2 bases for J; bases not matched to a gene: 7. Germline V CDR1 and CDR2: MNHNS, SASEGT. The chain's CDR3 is CASSPRDSPYEQYF. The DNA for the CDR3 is TGTGCCAGCAGCCCCCGGGACAGTCCCTACGAGCAGTACTTC.

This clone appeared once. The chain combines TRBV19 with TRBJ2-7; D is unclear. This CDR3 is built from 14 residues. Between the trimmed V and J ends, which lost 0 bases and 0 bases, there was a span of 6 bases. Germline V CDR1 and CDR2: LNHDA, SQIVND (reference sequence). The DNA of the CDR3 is TGTGCCAGTAGTATAGACAGTAACTCCTACGAGCAGTACTTC. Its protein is CASSIDSNSYEQYF.

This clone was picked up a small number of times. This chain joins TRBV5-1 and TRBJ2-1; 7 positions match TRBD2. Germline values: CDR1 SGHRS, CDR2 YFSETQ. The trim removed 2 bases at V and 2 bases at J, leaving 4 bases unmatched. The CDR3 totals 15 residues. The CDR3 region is CASSFTSATYNEQFF. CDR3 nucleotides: TGCGCCAGCAGCTTTACTAGCGCTACCTACAATGAGCAGTTCTTC.

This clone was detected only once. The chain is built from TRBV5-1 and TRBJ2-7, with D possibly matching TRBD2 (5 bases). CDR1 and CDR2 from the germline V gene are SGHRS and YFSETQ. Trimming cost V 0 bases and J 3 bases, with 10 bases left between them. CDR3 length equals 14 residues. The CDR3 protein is CASSLGGSLYEQYF. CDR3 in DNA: TGCGCCAGCAGCTTGGGAGGGAGTCTCTACGAGCAGTACTTC.

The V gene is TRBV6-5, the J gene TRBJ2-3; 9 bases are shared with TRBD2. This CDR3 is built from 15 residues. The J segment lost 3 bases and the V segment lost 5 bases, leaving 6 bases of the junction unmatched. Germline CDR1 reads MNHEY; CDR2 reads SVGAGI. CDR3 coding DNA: TGTGCCAGCAGTGGTAGCGGGAGCAGAACAGATACGCAGTATTTT. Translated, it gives CASSGSGSRTDTQYF.

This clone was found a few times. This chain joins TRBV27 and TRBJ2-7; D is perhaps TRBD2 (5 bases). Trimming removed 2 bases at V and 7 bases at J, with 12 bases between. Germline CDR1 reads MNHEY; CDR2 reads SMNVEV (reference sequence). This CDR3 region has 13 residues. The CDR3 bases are TGTGCCAGCAGTTTAGGTTCGGGGTGGGAGCAGTACTTC. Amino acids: CASSLGSGWEQYF.

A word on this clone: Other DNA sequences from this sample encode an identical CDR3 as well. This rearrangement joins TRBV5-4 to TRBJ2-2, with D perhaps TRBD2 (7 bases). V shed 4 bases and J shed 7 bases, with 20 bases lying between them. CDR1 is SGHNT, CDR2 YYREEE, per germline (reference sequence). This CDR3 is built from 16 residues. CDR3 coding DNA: TGTGCCAGCAGCCGGGGACTTGGGGGAGGGGGCGGGGAGCTGTTTTTT. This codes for CASSRGLGGGGGELFF.

CDR3 region: CASSTGPRRRSNQPQHF. CDR3 coding DNA: TGTGCCAGCAGTACAGGTCCCCGCCGTCGGAGCAATCAGCCCCAGCATTTT. V usage is TRBV25-1 and J usage is TRBJ1-5, with TRBD1 as a possible D gene (5 bases). The CDR3 is 17 residues long. The ends were cut back, 5 bases at V and 1 base at J, with 18 bases in the middle. Germline lookup yields CDR1 MGHDK and CDR2 SYGVNS.

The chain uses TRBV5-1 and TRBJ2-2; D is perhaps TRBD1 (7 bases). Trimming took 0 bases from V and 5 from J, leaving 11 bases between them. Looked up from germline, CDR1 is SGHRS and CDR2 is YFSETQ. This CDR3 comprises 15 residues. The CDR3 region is CASSLVQGGTGELFF. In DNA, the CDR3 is TGCGCCAGCAGCTTGGTCCAGGGGGGTACCGGGGAGCTGTTTTTT.

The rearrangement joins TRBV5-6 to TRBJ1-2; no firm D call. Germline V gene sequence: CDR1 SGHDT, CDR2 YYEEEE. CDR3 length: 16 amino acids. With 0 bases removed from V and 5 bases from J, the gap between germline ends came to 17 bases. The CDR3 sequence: CASSLGEAIKRYGYTF. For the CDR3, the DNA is TGTGCCAGCAGCTTGGGTGAGGCGATTAAACGATATGGCTACACCTTC.

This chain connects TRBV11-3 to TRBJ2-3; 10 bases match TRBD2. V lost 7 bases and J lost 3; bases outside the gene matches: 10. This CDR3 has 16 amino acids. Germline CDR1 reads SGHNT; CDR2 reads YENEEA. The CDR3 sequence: CASNRLAGARTDTQYF. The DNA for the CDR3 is TGTGCCAGCAACCGGCTAGCGGGAGCTCGGACAGATACGCAGTATTTT.